A single T cell receptor (beta chain) is shown here with its context. The data are from a study of cytomegalovirus exposure and HLA in healthy donors. PCR involved 60 Vbeta and 13 Jbeta primers. TCRdb's copy holds only in-frame clones and misses some; the assay was immunoSEQ multiplex PCR. This table lists 140,000 or so clones. J lost 0 bases, V lost 3 bases, and 2 bases had no gene match. The CDR3 totals 15 residues. Germline values: CDR1 SGHVS, CDR2 FQNEAQ. This receptor was obtained from a male donor in good health and CMV-seronegative. V is TRBV7-8 and J is TRBJ1-1; 9 bases align to TRBD1. The sequencing input was PBMCs. This chain's CDR3 is CASSLGTGLNTEAFF. CDR3 bases: TGTGCCAGCAGCTTGGGGACAGGGCTGAACACTGAAGCTTTCTTT.